Following are 31 T cell receptor beta chains from one sample sequenced in a study of neoadjuvant anti-PD-1 for oral cavity cancer. Regarding time point: after neoadjuvant nivolumab, at surgical resection. Produced via immunoSEQ multiplex PCR; TCRdb's table is partial and in-frame only. The sample lists about 23,000 clones; 25% to 30% were seen once. The starting material was tumor tissue, obtained after nivolumab (anti-PD-1) treatment. The receptors originated from a person between 35 and 79 years old with oral cavity squamous cell carcinoma.

This clone has more than one count but fewer than ten. An end of the junction differs from the germline gene, which may be a read error. V usage is TRBV7-7 and J usage is TRBJ2-5; TRBD2 agrees at 15 bases. Germline V gene lookup returns CDR1 SSHAT and CDR2 FNYEAQ (reference sequence). This CDR3 spans 15 amino acids. The CDR3 nucleotides are TGTGCTAGCAGCGCGGGACTAGCGGGGGGAGAGACCCAGTACTTC. It yields the protein CASSAGLAGGETQYF.

This chain joins TRBV11-2 and TRBJ2-7, with 9 bases fitting TRBD2. Germline values: CDR1 SGHAT, CDR2 FQNNGV. J lost 6 bases, V lost 1 base, and 13 bases had no gene match. This CDR3 comprises 17 residues. Here the CDR3 DNA reads TGTGCCAGCAGCTTAGGGGGGACTAGCTCCGGTTTGGGCGAGCAGTACTTC. The encoded protein is CASSLGGTSSGLGEQYF.

This clone was recorded a few times. The chain recombines TRBV9 with TRBJ1-6; D might be TRBD1 (6 bases). Trimming took 3 bases from V and 1 from J, leaving 11 bases between them. The CDR3 has 16 residues. Germline CDR1 reads SGDLS; CDR2 reads YYNGEE. The CDR3: CASSARTASYNSPLHF. The CDR3 region has the DNA TGTGCCAGCAGCGCTAGGACAGCATCCTATAATTCACCCCTCCACTTT.

The V and J genes are TRBV19 and TRBJ2-2, with D possibly matching TRBD2 (6 bases). The germline gives CDR1 LNHDA, CDR2 SQIVND (reference sequence). Trimming stripped 8 bases from V and 3 bases from J, with 13 bases between. The CDR3 has 14 residues. The CDR3 sequence is CASSTRVDTGELFF. CDR3 nucleotides: TGTGCCAGTTCGACTAGAGTTGACACCGGGGAGCTGTTTTTT. The complete variable domain, with remaining parts taken from reference TRBV19 and TRBJ2-2, reads DGGITQSPKYLFRKEGQNVTLSCEQNLNHDAMYWYRQDPGQGLRLIYYSQIVNDFQKGDIAEGYSVSREKKESFPLTVTSAQKNPTAFYLCASSTRVDTGELFFGEGSRLTVL.

The chain carries TRBV28 and TRBJ2-5; D remains unclear. With 6 bases removed from V and 4 bases from J, the gap between germline ends came to 6 bases. Germline CDR1 is MDHEN and CDR2 is SYDVKM. CDR3 size: 11 residues. CDR3 bases: TGTGCCAGCAGGGCTCGAGAGACCCAGTACTTC. The encoded protein is CASRARETQYF.

This chain links TRBV5-4 with TRBJ2-1; 7 bases are a match to TRBD1. The germline V gene has CDR1 SGHNT and CDR2 YYREEE (reference sequence). The ends lost 3 bases at V and 5 bases at J; junction bases unmatched: 5. The CDR3 sequence is 14 residues long. In nucleotides, the CDR3 is TGTGCCAGCAGCTCCCCAGACAGGGACAATGAGCAGTTCTTC. Amino acid sequence: CASSSPDRDNEQFF.

The rearrangement joins TRBV27 to TRBJ1-2; tentative D call: TRBD1 (5 bases). Germline CDR1 MNHEY, CDR2 SMNVEV (reference sequence). Between the trimmed V and J ends, which lost 6 bases and 3 bases, there was a span of 14 bases. CDR3 length equals 14 residues. In DNA form, the CDR3 reads TGTGCCAGCAGGCCAGGCGGGGGGTACTATGGCTACACCTTC. Translated: CASRPGGGYYGYTF.

This clone came up a few times. The rearrangement uses TRBV11-2 and TRBJ2-1; 8 bases agree with TRBD2. This CDR3 region has 15 residues. Looked up from germline, CDR1 is SGHAT and CDR2 is FQNNGV. V shed 0 bases and J 5 bases; nucleotides not matched to a gene: 3. Here the CDR3 reads CASSLEREVHNEQFF. The CDR3 DNA reads as TGTGCCAGCAGCTTAGAGCGGGAGGTCCACAATGAGCAGTTCTTC.

The chain combines TRBV15 with TRBJ1-4; 8 bases align to TRBD1. The V gene's germline CDR1 is LNHNV and CDR2 YYDKDF (reference sequence). This CDR3 region has 16 residues. V lost 9 bases to trimming and J lost 0 bases; unmatched junction nucleotides: 9. As DNA, the CDR3 is TGTGCCACTCGACCGGGACAGGTTGCAACTAATGAAAAACTGTTTTTT. It is translated as CATRPGQVATNEKLFF.

The V gene is TRBV4-2, the J gene TRBJ1-1, with a weak D call TRBD1 (5 bases). Per the germline V gene, CDR1 is LGHNA and CDR2 is YNFKEQ. V lost 5 bases, J lost 4 bases, and 23 bases lay in between. The CDR3 is 17 residues long. CDR3 in amino acids: CASSWTLGGGMATEAFF. CDR3 DNA sequence: TGTGCCAGCAGCTGGACTCTTGGTGGGGGTATGGCCACTGAAGCTTTCTTT.

The rearrangement links TRBV27 to TRBJ2-7, with D tentatively TRBD1 or TRBD2 (6 bases each). Trimming took 3 bases from V and 4 from J, leaving 19 bases between them. Germline assignment: CDR1 MNHEY and CDR2 SMNVEV (reference sequence). The CDR3 runs to 16 residues. The CDR3 nucleotides are TGTGCCAGCAGTTTCCCCCCAGGAGGGGGGCTGTACGAGCAGTACTTC. Residues: CASSFPPGGGLYEQYF.

This sequence joins TRBV19 and TRBJ1-5, with D hard to call. The germline V gene encodes CDR1 LNHDA and CDR2 SQIVND (reference sequence). The germline V and J ends were trimmed by 3 bases and 5 bases, with 8 bases remaining between them. The CDR3 has 13 residues. The CDR3 region has the DNA TGTGCCAGTAGTATCTCGGTCGATCAGCCCCAGCATTTT. Protein sequence: CASSISVDQPQHF.

This clone has ten or more counts. V usage is TRBV7-9 and J usage is TRBJ1-1, with 7 bases matching TRBD1. CDR1 and CDR2 (germline): SEHNR, FQNEAQ (reference sequence). This CDR3 region has 14 residues. V lost 5 bases to trimming and J lost 4 bases; unmatched junction nucleotides: 7. CDR3 residues: CASSPTGVGTEAFF. The DNA of the CDR3 is TGTGCCAGCAGCCCCACAGGGGTGGGCACTGAAGCTTTCTTT.

This clone was counted a few times. This chain joins TRBV7-6 and TRBJ2-1; D ambiguous. CDR3 size: 14 residues. The germline V and J ends were trimmed by 5 bases and 4 bases, with 12 bases remaining between them. Germline-derived CDR1 and CDR2 are SGHVS and FNYEAQ. Here the CDR3 reads CASSPDHSYNEQFF. In DNA form, the CDR3 reads TGTGCCAGCAGCCCGGACCATTCTTACAATGAGCAGTTCTTC.

This clone appeared a few times. The CDR3 nucleotides read TGTGCCAGCAGTATCCCTCACGACCGGGGCTACACCTTC. This sequence encodes CASSIPHDRGYTF. The V gene is TRBV25-1, the J gene TRBJ1-2, with no clear D. CDR1 and CDR2 from the germline V gene are MGHDK and SYGVNS. V lost 5 bases to trimming and J lost 8 bases, with 15 bases between them. The CDR3 sequence is 13 residues long.

CDR3 nucleotides: TGTGCCAGCACACTCGGGACTAGCGGCCTCAATGAGCAGTTCTTC. It is translated as CASTLGTSGLNEQFF. V and J are TRBV11-2 and TRBJ2-1; 11 nucleotides agree with TRBD2. Germline CDR1 and CDR2: SGHAT and FQNNGV. After removal of 7 bases from V and 6 bases from J, the junction contained 8 bases not matched to a gene. This CDR3 is built from 15 residues.

This sequence joins TRBV5-5 and TRBJ2-1, with 7 bases lining up with TRBD1. The CDR3 is made up of 14 amino acids. V trimming: 4 bases; J trimming: 4 bases; junction bases outside the gene matches: 5. From germline, CDR1 is SGHKS and CDR2 YYEKEE (reference sequence). DNA for the CDR3: TGTGCCAGCAGCGGACGGACAGGATACAATGAGCAGTTCTTC. Translation gives CASSGRTGYNEQFF.

The chain is built from TRBV7-2 and TRBJ1-1; D not resolved. V was shortened by 2 bases and J by 4 bases, with 11 bases between the two germline ends. CDR3 length equals 14 residues. Per germline, CDR1 SGHTA and CDR2 FQGNSA. The CDR3, as DNA: TGTGCCAGCAGCTTACAATACTCGCTCACTGAAGCTTTCTTT. Amino acids: CASSLQYSLTEAFF.

This clone was seen ten or more times. The chain combines TRBV10-2 with TRBJ1-1; no clear D. Trimming left V 5 bases short and J 0 bases short, with 13 bases between. The CDR3 loop spans 15 amino acids. CDR1 is WSHSY and CDR2 is SAAADI in the germline V gene. CDR3 nucleotides: TGCGCCAGCAGTCCTGGACGAATTATGAACACTGAAGCTTTCTTT. Residues: CASSPGRIMNTEAFF.

The chain employs TRBV5-1 and TRBJ2-5; the match to TRBD2 covers 13 bases. Germline V gene data show CDR1 as SGHRS and CDR2 as YFSETQ. V shed 4 bases and J 4 bases; nucleotides not matched to a gene: 7. The CDR3 covers 16 residues. This chain's CDR3 is CASSTRTSGGAETQYF. The CDR3 bases are TGCGCCAGCAGCACCCGTACTAGCGGGGGGGCAGAGACCCAGTACTTC.

This clone was seen only a few times. The chain links TRBV11-2 to TRBJ1-1; no reliable D call. The CDR3 is made up of 11 amino acids. V lost 5 bases, J lost 10 bases, and 11 bases lay in between. Germline CDR1 and CDR2: SGHAT and FQNNGV. The CDR3 nucleotides are TGTGCCAGCAGCCTATTAAAGGGAGCTTTCTTT. Residues: CASSLLKGAFF.

This clone has a handful of counts. This sequence joins TRBV27 and TRBJ1-2; 8 bases fit TRBD1. J gave up 6 bases and V 3 bases, and 9 bases lay outside the gene matches. This CDR3 is 15 amino acids long. Germline V gene lookup returns CDR1 MNHEY and CDR2 SMNVEV (reference sequence). CDR3 protein: CASSFLGQGADGYTF. The CDR3 DNA sequence: TGTGCCAGCAGTTTTCTCGGGCAGGGGGCAGATGGCTACACCTTC.

By sample fraction, this clone is medium-sized. CDR3 in amino acids: CASSLGSQGGNTEAFF. CDR3 DNA: TGCGCCAGCAGCTTGGGATCACAGGGCGGGAACACTGAAGCTTTCTTT. This chain joins TRBV5-1 and TRBJ1-1, with D possibly being TRBD1 (6 bases). This CDR3 is 16 amino acids long. Trimming took 0 bases from V and 1 from J, leaving 13 bases between them. Germline V CDR1 and CDR2: SGHRS, YFSETQ.

The V call is TRBV5-1, the J call TRBJ1-2; 8 bases are shared with TRBD1. Germline trimming cut 0 bases from V and 8 bases from J; bases unmatched to any gene: 6. CDR1 is SGHRS, CDR2 YFSETQ, per germline. The CDR3 has 14 amino acids. CDR3 loop: CASSLARGQGGYTF. As DNA, the CDR3 is TGCGCCAGCAGCTTGGCCAGGGGGCAGGGAGGCTACACCTTC.

This clone was counted between two and nine times. The chain recombines TRBV6-5 with TRBJ2-3, with 8 bases matching TRBD1. In germline, CDR1 is MNHEY, CDR2 SVGAGI. V shed 4 bases, J shed 4 bases, and the junction held 7 bases outside the gene matches. The CDR3 contains 15 residues. In DNA, the CDR3 is TGTGCCAGCAGTTCGGACAGGGTGAGGGCAGATACGCAGTATTTT. Translation: CASSSDRVRADTQYF.

The chain links TRBV7-9 to TRBJ1-1, with 7 nucleotides matching TRBD1. Germline CDR1 SEHNR, CDR2 FQNEAQ (reference sequence). V gave up 4 bases and J gave up 4 bases; unmatched junction bases: 6. The CDR3 has 14 amino acids. The CDR3 coding sequence is TGTGCCAGCAGCTCATTACAGGGGAGCACTGAAGCTTTCTTT. This translates into CASSSLQGSTEAFF.

The V gene is TRBV9, the J gene TRBJ2-2; 9 bases are a match to TRBD1. CDR3 length: 16 residues. After removal of 0 bases from V and 4 bases from J, the junction contained 4 bases not matched to a gene. Per the germline V gene, CDR1 is SGDLS and CDR2 is YYNGEE. CDR3 bases: TGTGCCAGCAGCGTAGAACAGGGGGCCCTCACCGGGGAGCTGTTTTTT. Translating gives CASSVEQGALTGELFF. Full variable domain (rest looked up from reference TRBV9 and TRBJ2-2): DSGVTQTPKHLITATGQRVTLRCSPRSGDLSVYWYQQSLDQGLQFLIQYYNGEERAKGNILERFSAQQFPDLHSELNLSSLELGDSALYFCASSVEQGALTGELFFGEGSRLTVL.

The CDR3, as DNA: TGTGCCAGCAGTTTAGCGGGGGGGGACGAGCAGTACTTC. It encodes CASSLAGGDEQYF. The V call is TRBV6-6, the J call TRBJ2-7, with 11 bases lining up with TRBD2. The trim removed 4 bases at V and 5 bases at J, leaving 1 base unmatched. The germline CDR1 and CDR2 sequences are MNHNY and SVGAGI (reference sequence). The CDR3 has 13 amino acids.

This chain uses TRBV9 with TRBJ2-3, with TRBD2 matching over 7 bases. CDR1 and CDR2 (germline): SGDLS, YYNGEE. V lost 3 bases to trimming and J lost 1 base; unmatched junction nucleotides: 8. The CDR3 covers 16 residues. CDR3 protein: CASSAVAGGGTDTQYF. In DNA, the CDR3 is TGTGCCAGCAGCGCCGTAGCGGGTGGCGGCACAGATACGCAGTATTTT.

This sequence joins TRBV5-1 and TRBJ2-3; 8 bases agree with TRBD2. The CDR3 runs 17 residues. Germline trimming cut 5 bases from V and 4 bases from J; bases unmatched to any gene: 15. Germline CDR1 reads SGHRS; CDR2 reads YFSETQ. The CDR3: CASRELAVFGSPDTQYF. The CDR3 DNA is TGCGCCAGCAGGGAACTAGCGGTTTTCGGTTCGCCAGATACGCAGTATTTT.

This rearrangement joins TRBV5-6 to TRBJ1-5, with 9 bases lining up with TRBD1. The CDR3 is made up of 15 amino acids. Germline loops: CDR1 SGHDT, CDR2 YYEEEE. V was clipped by 1 base and J by 2 bases; unmatched bases: 1. This CDR3 reads CASSLTGGGNQPQHF. In DNA form, the CDR3 reads TGTGCCAGCAGCTTGACAGGGGGCGGCAATCAGCCCCAGCATTTT.